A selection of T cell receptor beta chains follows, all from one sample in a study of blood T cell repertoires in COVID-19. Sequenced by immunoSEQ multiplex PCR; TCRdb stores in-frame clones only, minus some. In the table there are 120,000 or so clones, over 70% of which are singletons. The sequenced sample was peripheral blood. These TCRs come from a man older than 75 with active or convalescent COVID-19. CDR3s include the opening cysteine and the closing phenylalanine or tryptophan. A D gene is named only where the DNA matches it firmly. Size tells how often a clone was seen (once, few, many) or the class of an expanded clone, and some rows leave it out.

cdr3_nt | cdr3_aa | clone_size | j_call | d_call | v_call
TGTGCCTGGAGTTTTGGGACAGGGGCCTACGAGCAGTACTTC | CAWSFGTGAYEQYF | . | TRBJ2-7 | TRBD1 | TRBV30
TGCGCCAGCAGCTTAAGCGGGTACTACAATGAGCAGTTCTTC | CASSLSGYYNEQFF | . | TRBJ2-1 | . | TRBV5-1
TGTGCCAGCAGCTCCCGGGGGGAAGGGGTCGAAAAACTGTTTTTT | CASSSRGEGVEKLFF | . | TRBJ1-4 | . | TRBV7-9
TGTGCCAGCAGTGAAGGGGGACAGGGGGCGGTGAGAGGCTACACCTTC | CASSEGGQGAVRGYTF | few | TRBJ1-2 | TRBD1 | TRBV2
TGTGCCAGCAGCCAAGCCCGAGCTGGTGTCGGTACGGGGGATGGCACTGAAGCTTTCTTT | CASSQARAGVGTGDGTEAFF | many | TRBJ1-1 | . | TRBV4-2
TGCGCCAGCAGCCAATGGCCGCGGCCCACAGATACGCAGTATTTT | CASSQWPRPTDTQYF | . | TRBJ2-3 | . | TRBV4-1
TGTGCCAGCAGCTTAAGCGGGGGACCCGACTACAATGAGCAGTTCTTC | CASSLSGGPDYNEQFF | . | TRBJ2-1 | TRBD2 | TRBV11-2
TGTGCCAGCAGCTCTCGGATAGGGGGCGAGCAGTACTTC | CASSSRIGGEQYF | . | TRBJ2-7 | . | TRBV7-2
TGCAGCGTTGGGGCGGGAAGGGTTGGCACAGATACGCAGTATTTT | CSVGAGRVGTDTQYF | once | TRBJ2-3 | . | TRBV29-1
TGTGCCAGCAGCCCGCCCACTAGCGGGGGAATCAATGAGCAGTTCTTC | CASSPPTSGGINEQFF | . | TRBJ2-1 | TRBD2 | TRBV7-9
TGCGCCAGCAGCCAAGTCGCGACAGCGTCCAAAGCCGGGGAGCTGTTTTTT | CASSQVATASKAGELFF | . | TRBJ2-2 | . | TRBV4-3
TGTGCCAGCAGTTCCATGCACAGAGACCAGAATGAAAAACTGTTTTTT | CASSSMHRDQNEKLFF | . | TRBJ1-4 | . | TRBV28
TGTGCCAGCAGCCAAGCAGGACAGGCGAACTATGGCTACACCTTC | CASSQAGQANYGYTF | . | TRBJ1-2 | TRBD1 | TRBV3-1/TRBV3-2
TGCGCCAGCAGCTTGAAGGGGGCCGGAGATACGCAGTATTTT | CASSLKGAGDTQYF | . | TRBJ2-3 | TRBD1 | TRBV5-1
TGCGCCAGCAGCCAAGGAGTGGCCGGGGGAGGAACTGAAGCTTTCTTT | CASSQGVAGGGTEAFF | . | TRBJ1-1 | . | TRBV4-1
TGTGCCAGCAGTTTAAATCTGGGGGAGCTGTTTTTT | CASSLNLGELFF | . | TRBJ2-2 | . | TRBV12-3/TRBV12-4
TGCGCCAGCAGCCACCAAGCTAGGCCCGACAATGAGCAGTTCTTC | CASSHQARPDNEQFF | . | TRBJ2-1 | . | TRBV4-3
TGTGCCAGCAGCCCCCTCCTAGGAGGTAACACTGAAGCTTTCTTT | CASSPLLGGNTEAFF | . | TRBJ1-1 | . | TRBV9
TGTGCCAGTAGAGACCGGCGAGACAGGACTAATGAAAAACTGTTTTTT | CASRDRRDRTNEKLFF | once | TRBJ1-4 | . | TRBV19
TGTGCCAGCAGCCTTTCCCGGGGCAGGGGTCACGAGCAGTACTTC | CASSLSRGRGHEQYF | few | TRBJ2-7 | . | TRBV3-1/TRBV3-2
TGTGCCAGCAGCTTCGACAGGGGGCGAAATTCACCCCTCCACTTT | CASSFDRGRNSPLHF | . | TRBJ1-6 | TRBD1 | TRBV11-2
TGTGCCAGCAGTGAACAGTATCCCCTAGACACCATATATTTT | CASSEQYPLDTIYF | . | TRBJ1-3 | . | TRBV6-1
TGTGCCAGCAGGCCCGGGACTGTCTATGGCTACACCTTC | CASRPGTVYGYTF | . | TRBJ1-2 | . | TRBV6-5
TGTGCCAGCAGCCCGCGACTAGCTTCGAACACCGGGGAGCTGTTTTTT | CASSPRLASNTGELFF | . | TRBJ2-2 | TRBD2 | TRBV13
TGTGCCAGCAGCGTAGATGGGGGGGGCAATTCCTACGAGCAGTACTTC | CASSVDGGGNSYEQYF | . | TRBJ2-7 | . | TRBV9
TGTGCCACCAGCTTATTGGGGGGGGCTGAAGCTTTCTTT | CATSLLGGAEAFF | . | TRBJ1-1 | . | TRBV15
TGTGCCAGCAGCTCCGACACCTACGAGCAGTACTTC | CASSSDTYEQYF | few | TRBJ2-7 | . | TRBV7-9
TGCAGCGTTGCCAGGGAGAACACCGGGGAGCTGTTTTTT | CSVARENTGELFF | . | TRBJ2-2 | . | TRBV29-1
TGTGCCAGCAGTTACCGCGCGACAGGGTCGCACACTGAAGCTTTCTTT | CASSYRATGSHTEAFF | . | TRBJ1-1 | TRBD1 | TRBV6-2/TRBV6-3
TGTGCCAGCAGGATTTACAGGGGGATCCACGAGCAGTACTTC | CASRIYRGIHEQYF | once | TRBJ2-7 | TRBD1 | TRBV5-6